This TCR beta chain was profiled in a study of molecular identifiers for immune sequencing clone quantification. This clonotype was counted many times. Its antigen is not identified. TCRdb reanalysed the PCR reads using MiXCR and keeps one entry per CDR3 protein. Among roughly 320,000 distinct CDR3 sequences, roughly 23% were seen once, and the ten largest hold approximately 0.84%. The study's findings and limits: Under 1% of molecules in naive cells, but over 98% of effector molecules, belonged to clones above 20 RNA copies.

Sequencing was done on a sample of naive CD8+ T cells from blood, with Jurkat cell RNA spiked in. Subset described: FACS-sorted CD8+CD4-CCR7+CD45RA+ naive T cells. The source of this sequence is a human donor in good health. Some libraries in this study had Jurkat cell RNA spiked in.

The CDR3 region has the DNA TGTGCCAGCACCTTAGGTGGCCCTTTCACAGATACGCAGTATTTT. Its protein is CASTLGGPFTDTQYF. The V call is TRBV12-3 or TRBV12-4, the J call TRBJ2-3; D remains ambiguous. CDR3 length equals 15 residues. V lost 7 bases, J lost 2 bases, and 16 bases lay in between.